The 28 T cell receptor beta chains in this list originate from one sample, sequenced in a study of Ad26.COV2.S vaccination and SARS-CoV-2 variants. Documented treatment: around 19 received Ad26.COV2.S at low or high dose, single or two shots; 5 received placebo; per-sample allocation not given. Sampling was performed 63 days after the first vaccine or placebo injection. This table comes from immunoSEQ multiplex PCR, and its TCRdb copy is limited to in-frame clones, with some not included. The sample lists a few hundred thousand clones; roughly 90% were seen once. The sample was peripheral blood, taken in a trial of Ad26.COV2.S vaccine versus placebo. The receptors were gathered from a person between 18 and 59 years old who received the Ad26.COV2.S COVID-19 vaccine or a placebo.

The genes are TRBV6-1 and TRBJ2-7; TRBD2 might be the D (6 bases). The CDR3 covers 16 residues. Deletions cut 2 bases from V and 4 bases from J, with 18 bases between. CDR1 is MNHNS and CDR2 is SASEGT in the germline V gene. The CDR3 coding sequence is TGTGCCAGCAGTGAACGGAGCCGGGGGAGAGGTTACGAGCAGTACTTC. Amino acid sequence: CASSERSRGRGYEQYF.

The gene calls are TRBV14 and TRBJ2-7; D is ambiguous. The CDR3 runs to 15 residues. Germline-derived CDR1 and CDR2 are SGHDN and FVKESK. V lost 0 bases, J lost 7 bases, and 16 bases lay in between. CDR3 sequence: CASSQDEGFWGEQYF. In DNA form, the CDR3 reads TGTGCCAGCAGCCAAGATGAAGGGTTTTGGGGAGAGCAGTACTTC.

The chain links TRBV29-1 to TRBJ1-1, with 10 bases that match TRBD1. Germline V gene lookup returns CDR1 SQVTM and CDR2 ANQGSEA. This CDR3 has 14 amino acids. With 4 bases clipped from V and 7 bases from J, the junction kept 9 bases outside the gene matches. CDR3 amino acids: CSVVDRGLRGEAFF. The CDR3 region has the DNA TGCAGCGTTGTAGACAGGGGGCTGCGGGGTGAAGCTTTCTTT. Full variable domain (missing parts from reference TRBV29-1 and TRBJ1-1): SAVISQKPSRDICQRGTSLTIQCQVDSQVTMMFWYRQQPGQSLTLIATANQGSEATYESGFVIDKFPISRPNLTFSTLTVSNMSPEDSSIYLCSVVDRGLRGEAFFGQGTRLTVV.

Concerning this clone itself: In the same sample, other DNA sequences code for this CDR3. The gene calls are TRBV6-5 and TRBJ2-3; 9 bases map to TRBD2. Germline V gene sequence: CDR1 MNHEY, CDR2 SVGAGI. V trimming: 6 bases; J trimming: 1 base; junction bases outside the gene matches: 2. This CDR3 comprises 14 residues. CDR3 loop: CASSRLAGTDTQYF. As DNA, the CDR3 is TGTGCCAGCAGCAGACTAGCGGGCACAGATACGCAGTATTTT.

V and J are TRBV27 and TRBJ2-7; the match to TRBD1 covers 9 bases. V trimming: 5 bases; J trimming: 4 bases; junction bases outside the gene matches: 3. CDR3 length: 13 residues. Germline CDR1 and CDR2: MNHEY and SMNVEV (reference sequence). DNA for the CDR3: TGTGCCAGCAGTACGACAGGGGGTTACGAGCAGTACTTC. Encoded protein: CASSTTGGYEQYF.

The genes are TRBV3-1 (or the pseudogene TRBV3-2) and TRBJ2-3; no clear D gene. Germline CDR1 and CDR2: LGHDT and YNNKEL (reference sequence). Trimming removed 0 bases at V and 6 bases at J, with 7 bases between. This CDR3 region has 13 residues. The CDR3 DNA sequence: TGTGCCAGCAGCCAAGATGTAAGGGATACGCAGTATTTT. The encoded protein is CASSQDVRDTQYF.

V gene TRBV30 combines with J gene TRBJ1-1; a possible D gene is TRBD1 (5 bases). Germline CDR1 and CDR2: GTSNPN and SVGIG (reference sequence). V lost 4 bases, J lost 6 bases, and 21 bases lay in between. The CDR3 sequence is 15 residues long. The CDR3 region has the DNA TGTGCCTGGATGGGGACCGGGATGTTTGGGCCTGAAGCTTTCTTT. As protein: CAWMGTGMFGPEAFF.

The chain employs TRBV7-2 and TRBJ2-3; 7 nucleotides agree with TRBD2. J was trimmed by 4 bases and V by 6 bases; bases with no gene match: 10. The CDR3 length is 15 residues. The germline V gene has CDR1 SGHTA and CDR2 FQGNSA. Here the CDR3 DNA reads TGTGCCAGCAGTCCGATTCGTGGGGGGGCAGATACGCAGTATTTT. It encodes CASSPIRGGADTQYF.

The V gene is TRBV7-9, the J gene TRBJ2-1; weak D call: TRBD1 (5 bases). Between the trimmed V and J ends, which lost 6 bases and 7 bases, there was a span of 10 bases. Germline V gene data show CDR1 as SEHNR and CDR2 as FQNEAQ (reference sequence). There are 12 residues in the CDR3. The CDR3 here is CASSQDKNEQFF. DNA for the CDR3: TGTGCCAGCAGTCAGGACAAGAATGAGCAGTTCTTC.

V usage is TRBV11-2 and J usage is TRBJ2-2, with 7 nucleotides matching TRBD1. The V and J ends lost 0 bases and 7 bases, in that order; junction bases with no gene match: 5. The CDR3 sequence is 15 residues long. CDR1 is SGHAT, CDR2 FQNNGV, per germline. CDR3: CASSLEKGTVGELFF. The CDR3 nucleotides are TGTGCCAGCAGCTTAGAGAAAGGGACAGTCGGGGAGCTGTTTTTT.

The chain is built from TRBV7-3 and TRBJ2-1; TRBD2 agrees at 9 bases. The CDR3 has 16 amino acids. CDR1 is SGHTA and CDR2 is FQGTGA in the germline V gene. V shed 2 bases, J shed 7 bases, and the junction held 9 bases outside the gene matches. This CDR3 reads CASSLGTSGPENEQFF. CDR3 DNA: TGTGCCAGCAGCTTAGGAACTAGCGGGCCTGAAAATGAGCAGTTCTTC.

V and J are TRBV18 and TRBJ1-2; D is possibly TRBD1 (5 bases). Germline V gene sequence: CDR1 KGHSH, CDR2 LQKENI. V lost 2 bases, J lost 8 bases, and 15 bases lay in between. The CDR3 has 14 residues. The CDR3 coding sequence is TGTGCCAGCTCACCAAAGGGGATGTCAGGAGGCTACACCTTC. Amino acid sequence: CASSPKGMSGGYTF.

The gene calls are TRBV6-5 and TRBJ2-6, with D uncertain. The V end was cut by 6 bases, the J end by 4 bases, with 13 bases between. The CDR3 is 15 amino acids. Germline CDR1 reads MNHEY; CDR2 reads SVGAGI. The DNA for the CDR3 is TGTGCCAGCAGCCTCCGTTTCGGCGGGGCCAACGTCCTGACTTTC. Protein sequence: CASSLRFGGANVLTF.

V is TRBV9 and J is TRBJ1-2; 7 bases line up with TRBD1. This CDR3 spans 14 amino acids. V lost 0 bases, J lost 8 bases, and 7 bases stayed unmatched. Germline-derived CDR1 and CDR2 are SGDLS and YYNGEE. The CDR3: CASSVEGGLFGYTF. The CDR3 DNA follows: TGTGCCAGCAGCGTAGAAGGGGGCCTGTTCGGCTACACCTTC.

CDR3 nucleotide sequence: TGTGCCAGCAGCTTAAGGCCCCCCTCTTCGGGAACCGGGGAGCTGTTTTTT. It yields the protein CASSLRPPSSGTGELFF. The V gene is TRBV7-3, the J gene TRBJ2-2; perhaps TRBD2 as D (5 bases). Germline V gives CDR1 SGHTA, CDR2 FQGTGA. V dropped 1 base and J dropped 5 bases, with 17 bases sitting between them. The length of the CDR3 is 17 residues.

Written as DNA, the CDR3 is TGTGCCAGCAGCTTAGATTTGAGAGAGCGGGGGGGGAACTACGAGCAGTACTTC. Encoded protein: CASSLDLRERGGNYEQYF. The chain joins TRBV7-6 to TRBJ2-7, with 10 bases fitting TRBD2. This CDR3 has 18 residues. Trimming took 1 base from V and 3 from J; bases not matched to a gene: 12. The germline V gene encodes CDR1 SGHVS and CDR2 FNYEAQ.

The CDR3 nucleotides are TGTGCCAGCAGCTACGGGGCAGGGAGGGACATTCAGTACTTC. This encodes CASSYGAGRDIQYF. J is TRBJ2-4 and V is TRBV11-2; TRBD2 matches at 7 bases. This CDR3 contains 14 residues. V lost 4 bases to trimming and J lost 8 bases; unmatched junction nucleotides: 8. The V gene's germline CDR1 is SGHAT and CDR2 FQNNGV.

CDR3 DNA sequence: TGTGCCAGCAGCTCCTTCGGGGGCCCAGATACGCAGTATTTT. Its translation is CASSSFGGPDTQYF. This chain links TRBV7-3 with TRBJ2-3; D assignment may be TRBD1 or TRBD2 (6 bases each). The germline gives CDR1 SGHTA, CDR2 FQGTGA. V was trimmed by 4 bases and J by 4 bases, leaving 12 bases between them. The CDR3 has 14 amino acids.

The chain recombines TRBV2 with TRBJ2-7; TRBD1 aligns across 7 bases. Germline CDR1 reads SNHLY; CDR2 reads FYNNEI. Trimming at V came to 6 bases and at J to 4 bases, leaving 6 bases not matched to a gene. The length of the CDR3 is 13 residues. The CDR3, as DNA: TGTGCCAGCAGCGGGGACAGCCCATACGAGCAGTACTTC. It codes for CASSGDSPYEQYF.

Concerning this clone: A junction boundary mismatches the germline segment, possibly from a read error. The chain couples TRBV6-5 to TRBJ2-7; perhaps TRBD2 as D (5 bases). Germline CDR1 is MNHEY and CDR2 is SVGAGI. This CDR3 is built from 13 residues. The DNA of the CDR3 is TGTGCCAGCAGTTACTCGAATCGGGGAACCGAAGACTTC. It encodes CASSYSNRGTEDF.

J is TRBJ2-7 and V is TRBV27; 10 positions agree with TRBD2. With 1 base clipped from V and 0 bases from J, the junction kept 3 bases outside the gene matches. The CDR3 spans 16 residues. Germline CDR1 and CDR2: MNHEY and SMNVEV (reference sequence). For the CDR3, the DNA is TGTGCCAGCAGTTTATACACTAGCGGGGACTCCTACGAGCAGTACTTC. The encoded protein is CASSLYTSGDSYEQYF.

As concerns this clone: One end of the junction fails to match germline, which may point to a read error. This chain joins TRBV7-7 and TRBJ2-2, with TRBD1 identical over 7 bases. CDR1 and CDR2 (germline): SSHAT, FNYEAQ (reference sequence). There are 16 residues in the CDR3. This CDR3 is CASSLMGTANTGELFF. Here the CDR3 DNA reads TGTGCTAGCAGCTTAATGGGGACAGCGAACACCGGGGAGCTGTTTTTT.

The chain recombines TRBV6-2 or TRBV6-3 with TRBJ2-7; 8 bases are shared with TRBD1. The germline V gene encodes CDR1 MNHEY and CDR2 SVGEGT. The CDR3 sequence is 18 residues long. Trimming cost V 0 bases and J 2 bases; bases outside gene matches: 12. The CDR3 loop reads CASSYSRDRNPPTYEQYF. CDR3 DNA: TGTGCCAGCAGTTACTCGAGGGACAGGAATCCCCCAACCTACGAGCAGTACTTC.

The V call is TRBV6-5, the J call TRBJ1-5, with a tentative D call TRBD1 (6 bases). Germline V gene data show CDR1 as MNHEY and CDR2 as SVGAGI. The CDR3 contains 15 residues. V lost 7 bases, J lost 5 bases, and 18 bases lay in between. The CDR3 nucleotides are TGTGCCAGCACGAGCCGTGACAGGTTGGATCAGCCCCAGCATTTT. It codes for CASTSRDRLDQPQHF.

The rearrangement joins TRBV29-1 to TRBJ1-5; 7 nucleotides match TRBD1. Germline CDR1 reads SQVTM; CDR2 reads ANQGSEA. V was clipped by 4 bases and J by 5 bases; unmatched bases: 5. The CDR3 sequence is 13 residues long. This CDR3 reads CSVAQGRDQPQHF. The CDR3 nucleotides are TGCAGCGTTGCACAGGGGAGAGATCAGCCCCAGCATTTT. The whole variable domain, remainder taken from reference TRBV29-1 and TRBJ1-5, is SAVISQKPSRDICQRGTSLTIQCQVDSQVTMMFWYRQQPGQSLTLIATANQGSEATYESGFVIDKFPISRPNLTFSTLTVSNMSPEDSSIYLCSVAQGRDQPQHFGDGTRLSIL.

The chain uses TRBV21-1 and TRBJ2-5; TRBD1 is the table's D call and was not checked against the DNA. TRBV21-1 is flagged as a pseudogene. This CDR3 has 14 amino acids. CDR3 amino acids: CASSKPQGLETQYF. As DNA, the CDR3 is TGTGCCAGCAGCAAACCACAGGGGCTGGAGACCCAGTACTTC.

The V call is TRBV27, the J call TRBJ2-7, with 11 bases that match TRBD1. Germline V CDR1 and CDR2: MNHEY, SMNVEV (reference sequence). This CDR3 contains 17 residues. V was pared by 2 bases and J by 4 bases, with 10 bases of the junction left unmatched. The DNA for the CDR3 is TGTGCCAGCAGTTTACCCTCGGACAGGGGGCATCTTTACGAGCAGTACTTC. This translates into CASSLPSDRGHLYEQYF.

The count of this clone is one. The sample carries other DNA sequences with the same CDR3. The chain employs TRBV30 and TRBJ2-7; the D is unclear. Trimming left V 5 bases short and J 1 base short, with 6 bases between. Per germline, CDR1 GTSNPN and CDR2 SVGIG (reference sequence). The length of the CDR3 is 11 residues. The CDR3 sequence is CAWGISYEQYF. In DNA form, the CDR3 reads TGTGCCTGGGGGATATCCTACGAGCAGTACTTC.